These 3 T cell receptor beta chains share one sample of origin, sequenced in a study of T cells in Graves' hyperthyroidism and ophthalmopathy. From RNA transcripts, TCR beta CDR3 regions were amplified. Primed by the HTBI set, a first-round RT-PCR was run on the TCR CDR3. TCRdb itself ran the multiplex PCR reads through MiXCR, one entry per CDR3 protein. The sample lists about 370,000 distinct CDR3 sequences; around 15% were seen once. Sequencing input: blood. The receptors shown here come from a woman aged 60-75 years with Graves' ophthalmopathy.

This clonotype has at least ten counts. V usage is TRBV11-2 and J usage is TRBJ2-1, with no clear D. With 4 bases removed from V and 6 bases from J, the gap between germline ends came to 4 bases. The CDR3 is made up of 11 amino acids. Germline lookup yields CDR1 SGHAT and CDR2 FQNNGV. CDR3: CASSSLNEQFF. CDR3 coding DNA: TGTGCCAGCAGCTCCCTCAATGAGCAGTTCTTC.

This clonotype was seen at least ten times. The chain employs TRBV20-1 and TRBJ2-1; 7 nucleotides line up with TRBD2. V lost 4 bases, J lost 3 bases, and 18 bases stayed unmatched. The CDR3 has 18 amino acids. CDR1 and CDR2 from the germline V gene are DFQATT and SNEGSKA (reference sequence). This CDR3 reads CSAKDVAPGRQIYNEQFF. CDR3 nucleotides: TGCAGTGCTAAAGATGTGGCTCCCGGGAGGCAAATCTACAATGAGCAGTTCTTC.

This clonotype was found many times. This sequence joins TRBV20-1 and TRBJ2-7; TRBD1 agrees at 11 bases. CDR3 length: 13 residues. The germline V gene encodes CDR1 DFQATT and CDR2 SNEGSKA (reference sequence). V lost 3 bases to trimming and J lost 6 bases; unmatched junction nucleotides: 4. In nucleotides, the CDR3 is TGCAGTGCTAGGTCGGACAGGGGGCTCGAGCAGTACTTC. Amino acids: CSARSDRGLEQYF.